This TCR beta chain was profiled in a study of vaccination and CD4 T cells after COVID-19. Background on the study: Post-vaccine specimens were obtained a median 72 days after dose two (range 14 to 241). Points from the study as a whole: Within the convalescent patients, a median around 84% of the SARS-CoV-2-reactive clones were ones that appeared only post-vaccination.

The treatment denotes: approximately 9-day PBMC culture with coronavirus spike peptide pools or control peptides (ViraFEST assay). Using peptide pools, antigen-specific T cells were expanded in ViraFEST before TCRs were sequenced. This CDR3 spans 18 amino acids. J was trimmed by 1 base and V by 0 bases; bases with no gene match: 6. The germline CDR1 and CDR2 sequences are SGHVS and FQNEAQ. In regard to this clonotype: As yet, its antigen is unknown.

The assay that was used to sequence DNA from cultured CD4+ T cells was the Oncomine TCR Beta short-read assay. Genomic DNA was isolated from cultured CD4+ T cells. Each CDR3 protein is one row after TCRdb ran MiXCR on the PCR reads. This repertoire shows more than 15,000 distinct CDR3 sequences, less than 40% found once; its top ten account for 15% to 19%. This clonotype was obtained from a human donor with COVID-19. Material: cultured CD4+ T cells from blood. The J gene is TRBJ2-7, the V gene TRBV7-8; TRBD2 aligns across 13 bases. The CDR3, as DNA: TGTGCCAGCAGCTTAGCCCTGACTAGCGGGGGGATATCCTACGAGCAGTACTTC. This codes for CASSLALTSGGISYEQYF.